Following are 22 T cell receptor beta chains from one sample sequenced in a study of CD8+ T cells in alopecia areata. Treatment described: oral pan-JAK inhibitor, 5-10 mg twice daily. Investigators isolated RNA and reverse transcribed it into cDNA to act as the sequencing template. Some clones are missing from TCRdb's copy, which holds only in-frame ones; the method was immunoSEQ multiplex PCR. This table holds approximately 300,000 clones, nearly 60% found once. Sequenced material: CD4+ T cells sorted from blood, taken at week 24, from a patient treated with tofacitinib. Receptors originate from a human donor with alopecia areata.

This clone has only a few counts. The V gene is TRBV5-4, the J gene TRBJ2-3; D not resolved. CDR3 length equals 15 residues. Trimming took 2 bases from V and 3 from J, leaving 13 bases between them. The germline V gene has CDR1 SGHNT and CDR2 YYREEE (reference sequence). CDR3 DNA: TGTGCCAGCAGCTTCGCCCTGTTGGGTACAGATACGCAGTATTTT. This gives the protein CASSFALLGTDTQYF.

CDR3 residues: CASSYVEGYGYTF. DNA of the CDR3: TGTGCCAGCAGTTACGTGGAAGGGTATGGCTACACCTTC. The rearrangement joins TRBV6-5 to TRBJ1-2; D remains ambiguous. CDR3 size: 13 residues. Germline CDR1 and CDR2: MNHEY and SVGAGI. The V end lost 2 bases, the J end lost 5 bases, and 9 bases lay between the germline ends.

This clone turned up a few times. The genes are TRBV27 and TRBJ2-1; 13 bases are a match to TRBD2. The germline V gene has CDR1 MNHEY and CDR2 SMNVEV (reference sequence). Trimming took 6 bases from V and 3 from J; bases not matched to a gene: 17. The CDR3 loop spans 20 amino acids. The chain's CDR3 is CASRLPGTSGARGHYNEQFF. CDR3 sequence (DNA): TGTGCCAGCAGACTCCCCGGGACTAGCGGGGCTAGGGGCCACTACAATGAGCAGTTCTTC.

The genes are TRBV11-2 and TRBJ2-5; TRBD2 might be the D (5 bases). Germline CDR1 SGHAT, CDR2 FQNNGV. V was clipped by 5 bases and J by 5 bases, with 6 bases between them. CDR3 size: 11 residues. The CDR3 sequence: CASSRGETQYF. In DNA, the CDR3 is TGTGCCAGCAGCCGAGGGGAGACCCAGTACTTC.

The CDR3 DNA reads as TGTGCCTGGAGTGGGTCCGGGGTCCAGCCCCAGCATTTT. Translation: CAWSGSGVQPQHF. The chain is built from TRBV30 and TRBJ1-5; no clear D. Germline V gene lookup returns CDR1 GTSNPN and CDR2 SVGIG (reference sequence). V was shortened by 1 base and J by 7 bases, with 11 bases between the two germline ends. The CDR3 contains 13 residues.

The chain combines TRBV15 with TRBJ2-7, with 10 bases matching TRBD1. The CDR3 spans 16 residues. V gave up 4 bases and J gave up 1 base; unmatched junction bases: 7. The V gene's germline CDR1 is LNHNV and CDR2 YYDKDF (reference sequence). The DNA of the CDR3 is TGTGCCACCAGCAACCCTCCGGGACAGGGGTCCTACGAGCAGTACTTC. As protein: CATSNPPGQGSYEQYF.

This clone was seen a handful of times. This sequence joins TRBV29-1 and TRBJ2-1; D ambiguous. This CDR3 has 12 amino acids. V was pared by 7 bases and J by 4 bases, with 11 bases between. The germline gives CDR1 SQVTM, CDR2 ANQGSEA. CDR3 DNA: TGCAGCGCCGAGGCCGGTTACAATGAGCAGTTCTTC. It codes for CSAEAGYNEQFF.

The V call is TRBV6-1, the J call TRBJ1-2; 7 nucleotides match TRBD1. Unmatched junction bases numbered 7, after V lost 6 bases and J lost 0 bases. CDR3 size: 15 residues. Per germline, CDR1 MNHNS and CDR2 SASEGT. Written as DNA, the CDR3 is TGTGCCAGCAGCCGGGGACAGATGACTAACTATGGCTACACCTTC. Its protein product is CASSRGQMTNYGYTF.

This clone was seen more than once but under ten times. The chain couples TRBV15 to TRBJ2-1; D is tentatively TRBD1 or TRBD2 (5 bases each). Trimming took 5 bases from V and 6 from J, leaving 14 bases between them. Germline loops: CDR1 LNHNV, CDR2 YYDKDF (reference sequence). This CDR3 has 14 residues. CDR3 region: CATSGVGDLNEQFF. The CDR3 DNA reads as TGTGCCACCAGCGGGGTCGGGGACCTCAATGAGCAGTTCTTC.

This chain joins TRBV23-1 and TRBJ1-6, with 8 nucleotides matching TRBD1. TRBV23-1 carries the ORF label, with uncertain function. The trim removed 2 bases at V and 9 bases at J, leaving 12 bases unmatched. The CDR3 has 17 amino acids. CDR3 sequence reads: CASSQPWTGWFPSPLHF. As DNA, the CDR3 is TGCGCCAGCAGTCAACCCTGGACAGGGTGGTTCCCTTCACCCCTCCACTTT.

The CDR3 DNA reads TGTGCCAGCAGCCCGGCCCCGACAGGGAATCAGCCCCAGCATTTT. Residues: CASSPAPTGNQPQHF. V and J are TRBV5-4 and TRBJ1-5; TRBD1 aligns across 7 bases. V trimming: 4 bases; J trimming: 4 bases; junction bases outside the gene matches: 8. This CDR3 spans 15 amino acids. Germline V CDR1 and CDR2: SGHNT, YYREEE (reference sequence).

V usage is TRBV5-1 and J usage is TRBJ2-1, with D unclear. The CDR3 has 13 amino acids. V lost 0 bases and J lost 5, with 6 bases in between. Germline CDR1 is SGHRS and CDR2 is YFSETQ. The chain's CDR3 is CASSLGADNEQFF. The CDR3 coding sequence is TGCGCCAGCAGCTTGGGAGCTGACAATGAGCAGTTCTTC.

The V and J genes are TRBV7-2 and TRBJ2-6, with unresolved D. In germline, CDR1 is SGHTA, CDR2 FQGNSA. CDR3 size: 14 residues. V lost 5 bases and J 0 bases, leaving 5 bases between the germline ends. The CDR3, as DNA: TGTGCCAGCAGCCAAGACTCTGGGGCCAACGTCCTGACTTTC. It translates to CASSQDSGANVLTF.

This clone was picked up a small number of times. V and J are TRBV5-1 and TRBJ2-5; D ambiguous. V shed 5 bases and J shed 2 bases, with 10 bases lying between them. Per the germline V gene, CDR1 is SGHRS and CDR2 is YFSETQ. This CDR3 is built from 13 residues. CDR3: CASRGIGQETQYF. CDR3 bases: TGCGCCAGCAGGGGGATCGGGCAAGAGACCCAGTACTTC. Based on the CDR3 plus reference TRBV5-1 and TRBJ2-5, the full variable domain is KAGVTQTPRYLIKTRGQQVTLSCSPISGHRSVSWYQQTPGQGLQFLFEYFSETQRNKGNFPGRFSGRQFSNSRSEMNVSTLELGDSALYLCASRGIGQETQYFGPGTRLLVL.

This chain joins TRBV2 and TRBJ1-2, with TRBD1 as a possible D gene (6 bases). V was trimmed by 3 bases and J by 8 bases, leaving 10 bases between them. This CDR3 is 12 amino acids long. Germline V gene sequence: CDR1 SNHLY, CDR2 FYNNEI. CDR3 DNA: TGTGCCAGCAGTGAGTCCAGGGGCGGCTACACCTTC. It translates to CASSESRGGYTF.

This clone was picked up a small number of times. The same CDR3 can be traced to other DNA sequences in this sample. This sequence joins TRBV30 and TRBJ1-1; D might be TRBD1 (6 bases). Trimming took off 0 bases at V and 3 bases at J, with 8 bases between the two ends. CDR1 is GTSNPN, CDR2 SVGIG, per germline (reference sequence). This CDR3 region has 13 residues. The CDR3 protein is CAWSVRGDTEAFF. DNA for the CDR3: TGTGCCTGGAGTGTAAGGGGGGACACTGAAGCTTTCTTT.

Concerning this clone: One junction end disagrees with the germline gene, perhaps due to a read error. The rearrangement links TRBV7-7 to TRBJ2-5, with D possibly being TRBD1 (6 bases). The germline CDR1 and CDR2 sequences are SSHAT and FNYEAQ (reference sequence). This CDR3 region has 13 residues. For the CDR3, the DNA is TGTGCTAGCAGCCAAGGACAGCAAGAGACCCAGTACTTC. Its protein is CASSQGQQETQYF.

The genes are TRBV18 and TRBJ2-7; 7 bases map to TRBD1. The germline CDR1 and CDR2 sequences are KGHSH and LQKENI. The CDR3 is made up of 13 amino acids. J gave up 3 bases and V 3 bases, and 2 bases lay outside the gene matches. Here the CDR3 DNA reads TGTGCCAGCTCACCCGACAGGGTCTACGAGCAGTACTTC. Its protein is CASSPDRVYEQYF.

J is TRBJ1-4 and V is TRBV30, with D perhaps matching TRBD1 (6 bases). The ends were cut back, 3 bases at V and 7 bases at J, with 15 bases in the middle. Per the germline V gene, CDR1 is GTSNPN and CDR2 is SVGIG (reference sequence). The CDR3 is 14 amino acids. This CDR3 reads CAWSGNRDGEKLFF. The CDR3 DNA sequence: TGTGCCTGGAGCGGAAACAGGGATGGTGAAAAACTGTTTTTT.

This clone was counted a few times. The chain has TRBV29-1 and TRBJ1-5; no definite D call. V was trimmed by 4 bases and J by 5 bases, leaving 12 bases between them. The CDR3 runs 13 residues. Germline CDR1 SQVTM, CDR2 ANQGSEA. The CDR3 here is CSVGGSRDQPQHF. The CDR3 bases are TGCAGCGTTGGTGGCAGTAGAGATCAGCCCCAGCATTTT.

The chain combines TRBV30 with TRBJ1-6, with D unresolved. V lost 3 bases and J 4 bases, leaving 13 bases between the germline ends. CDR1 and CDR2 from the germline V gene are GTSNPN and SVGIG (reference sequence). The CDR3 runs 15 residues. As DNA, the CDR3 is TGTGCCTGGAGACGGGAGGGATCATATAATTCACCCCTCCACTTT. This translates into CAWRREGSYNSPLHF.

J is TRBJ1-2 and V is TRBV15; no clear D. CDR3 size: 14 residues. Looked up from germline, CDR1 is LNHNV and CDR2 is YYDKDF (reference sequence). The germline V and J ends were trimmed by 1 base and 4 bases, with 10 bases remaining between them. CDR3 sequence reads: CATSRGGDGYGYTF. In DNA form, the CDR3 reads TGTGCCACCAGCAGAGGGGGAGACGGCTATGGCTACACCTTC. The complete variable domain, with remaining parts taken from reference TRBV15 and TRBJ1-2, reads DAMVIQNPRYQVTQFGKPVTLSCSQTLNHNVMYWYQQKSSQAPKLLFHYYDKDFNNEADTPDNFQSRRPNTSFCFLDIRSPGLGDTAMYLCATSRGGDGYGYTFGSGTRLTVV.